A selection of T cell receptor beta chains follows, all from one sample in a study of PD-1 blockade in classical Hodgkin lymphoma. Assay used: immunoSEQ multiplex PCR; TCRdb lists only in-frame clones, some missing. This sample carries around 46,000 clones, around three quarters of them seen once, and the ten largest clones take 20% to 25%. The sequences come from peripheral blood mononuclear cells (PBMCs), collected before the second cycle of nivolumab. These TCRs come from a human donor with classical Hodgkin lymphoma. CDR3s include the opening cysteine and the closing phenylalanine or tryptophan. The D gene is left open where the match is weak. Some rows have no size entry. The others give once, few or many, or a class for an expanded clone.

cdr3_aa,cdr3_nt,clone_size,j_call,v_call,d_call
CASSHSAGGSYNEQFF,TGTGCCAGCAGCCATTCAGCGGGAGGGTCCTACAATGAGCAGTTCTTC,-,TRBJ2-1,TRBV7-3,TRBD2
CASSLAVPLGEQFF,TGTGCCAGCAGCTTAGCGGTGCCCCTCGGGGAGCAGTTCTTC,-,TRBJ2-1,TRBV7-2,-
CASRQSDRAESPLHF,TGTGCCAGCAGACAATCGGACAGGGCGGAATCACCCCTCCACTTT,once,TRBJ1-6,TRBV27,TRBD1
CASSVGSGGQRDTQYF,TGTGCCAGCAGCGTAGGTTCGGGAGGGCAAAGAGATACGCAGTATTTT,-,TRBJ2-3,TRBV9,TRBD2
CASSLTKGGLIGAKTQYF,TGTGCCAGCAGTTTAACGAAAGGGGGCCTAATCGGGGCTAAGACCCAGTACTTC,-,TRBJ2-5,TRBV28,TRBD1
CASSEVWVYTIYF,TGTGCCAGCAGTGAAGTATGGGTTTACACCATATATTTT,-,TRBJ1-3,TRBV6-1,-
CATDRVPYSNQPQHF,TGTGCCACTGACCGTGTTCCTTATAGCAATCAGCCCCAGCATTTT,-,TRBJ1-5,TRBV19,-
CASSAGGTNEKLFF,TGTGCCAGCAGCGCAGGGGGTACTAATGAAAAACTGTTTTTT,-,TRBJ1-4,TRBV9,TRBD1
CASRPLAGSLYNEQFF,TGTGCCAGCAGACCTCTAGCGGGGTCGCTCTACAATGAGCAGTTCTTC,-,TRBJ2-1,TRBV28,TRBD2
CASRGTVYGYTF,TGTGCCAGCAGGGGGACGGTCTATGGCTACACCTTC,-,TRBJ1-2,TRBV6-6,-
CASSLDPQSWFRNSPLHF,TGTGCCAGCAGCTTAGACCCTCAATCCTGGTTCAGGAATTCACCCCTCCACTTT,-,TRBJ1-6,TRBV11-2,-